This T cell receptor (beta chain) was captured in a study of response to subunit inactivated influenza vaccine. The sample holds a few counts of this clonotype. With 5 bases clipped from V and 7 bases from J, the junction kept 6 bases outside the gene matches. This CDR3 is built from 14 residues. Germline V lookup: CDR1 MNHEY, CDR2 SMNVEV (reference sequence). In TCRdb, the RT-PCR reads were re-called with MiXCR into one record per CDR3 protein. The repertoire holds under 950,000 distinct CDR3 sequences, with approximately 21% as singletons. The receptor comes from a man aged 45-65 years who received an inactivated influenza vaccine. Sequenced material: PBMCs from blood, taken roughly 5 days after vaccination. The rearrangement links TRBV27 to TRBJ2-7, with 12 bases fitting TRBD2. The CDR3 here is CASSHRTSGIEQYF. In nucleotides, the CDR3 is TGTGCCAGCAGTCACAGGACTAGCGGGATTGAGCAGTACTTC.